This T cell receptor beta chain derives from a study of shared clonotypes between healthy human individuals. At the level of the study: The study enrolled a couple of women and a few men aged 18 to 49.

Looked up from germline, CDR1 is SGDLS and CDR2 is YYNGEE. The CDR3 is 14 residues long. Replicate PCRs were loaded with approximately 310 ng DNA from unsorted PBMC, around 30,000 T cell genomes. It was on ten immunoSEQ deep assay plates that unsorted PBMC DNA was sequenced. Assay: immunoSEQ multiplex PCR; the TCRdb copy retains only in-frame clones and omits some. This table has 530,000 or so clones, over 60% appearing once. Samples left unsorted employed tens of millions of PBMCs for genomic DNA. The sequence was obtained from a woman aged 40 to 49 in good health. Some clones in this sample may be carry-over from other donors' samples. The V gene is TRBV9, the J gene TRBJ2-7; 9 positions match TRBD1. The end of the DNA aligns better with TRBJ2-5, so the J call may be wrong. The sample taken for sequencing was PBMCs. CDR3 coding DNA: TGTGCCAGCAGCGACAGGGGGCAGATGGAGACCCAGTACTTC. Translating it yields CASSDRGQMETQYF.